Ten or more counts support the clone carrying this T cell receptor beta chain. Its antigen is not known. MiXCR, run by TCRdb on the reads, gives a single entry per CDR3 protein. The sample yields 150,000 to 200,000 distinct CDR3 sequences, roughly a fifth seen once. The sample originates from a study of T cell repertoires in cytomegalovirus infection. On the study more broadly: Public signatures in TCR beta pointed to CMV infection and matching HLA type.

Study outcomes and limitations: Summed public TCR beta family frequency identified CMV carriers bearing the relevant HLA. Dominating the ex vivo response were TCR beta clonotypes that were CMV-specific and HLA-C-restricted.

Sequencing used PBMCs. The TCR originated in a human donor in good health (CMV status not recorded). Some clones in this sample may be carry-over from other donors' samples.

In DNA, the CDR3 is TGTGCCAGCAGCTTACAAGGACAGGGGGGTTTCGAGGACACCTTC. This sequence encodes CASSLQGQGGFEDTF. V gene TRBV7-2 combines with J gene TRBJ1-2, with 10 bases fitting TRBD1. With 2 bases clipped from V and 12 bases from J, the junction kept 12 bases outside the gene matches. Germline V CDR1 and CDR2: SGHTA, FQGNSA. The length of the CDR3 is 15 residues.